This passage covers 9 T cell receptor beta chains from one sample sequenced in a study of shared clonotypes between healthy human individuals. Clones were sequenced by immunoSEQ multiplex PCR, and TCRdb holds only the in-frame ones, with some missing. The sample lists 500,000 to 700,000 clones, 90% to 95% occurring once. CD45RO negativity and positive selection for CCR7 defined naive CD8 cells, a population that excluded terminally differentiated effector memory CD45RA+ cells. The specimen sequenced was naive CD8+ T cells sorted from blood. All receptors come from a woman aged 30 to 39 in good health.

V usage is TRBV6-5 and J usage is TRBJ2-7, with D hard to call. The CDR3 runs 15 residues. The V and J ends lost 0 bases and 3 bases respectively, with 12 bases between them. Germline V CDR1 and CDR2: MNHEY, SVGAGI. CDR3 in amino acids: CASSYSWTHIYEQYF. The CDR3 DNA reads TGTGCCAGCAGTTACTCTTGGACCCATATCTACGAGCAGTACTTC.

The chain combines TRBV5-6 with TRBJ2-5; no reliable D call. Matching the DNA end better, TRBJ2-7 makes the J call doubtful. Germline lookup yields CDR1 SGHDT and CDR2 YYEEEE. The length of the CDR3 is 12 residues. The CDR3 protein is CASSQDSYEQYF. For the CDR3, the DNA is TGTGCCAGCAGCCAGGACTCCTACGAGCAGTACTTC.

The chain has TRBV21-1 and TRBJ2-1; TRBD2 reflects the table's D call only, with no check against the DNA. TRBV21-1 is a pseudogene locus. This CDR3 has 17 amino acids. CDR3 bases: TGTGCCAGCAGCAAAGTGTCTAGCGGGAGTATCTACAATGAGCAGTTCTTC. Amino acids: CASSKVSSGSIYNEQFF.

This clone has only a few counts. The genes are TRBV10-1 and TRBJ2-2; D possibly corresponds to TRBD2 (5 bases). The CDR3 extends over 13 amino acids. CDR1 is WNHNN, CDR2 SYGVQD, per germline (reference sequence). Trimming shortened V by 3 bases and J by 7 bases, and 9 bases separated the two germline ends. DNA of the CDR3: TGCGCCAGCAGTGAAGGGAGCGGCGGGGAGCTGTTTTTT. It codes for CASSEGSGGELFF.

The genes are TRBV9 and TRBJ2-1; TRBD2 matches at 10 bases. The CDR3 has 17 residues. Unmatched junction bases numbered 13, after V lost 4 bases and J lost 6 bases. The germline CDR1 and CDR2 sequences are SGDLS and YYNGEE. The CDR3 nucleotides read TGTGCCAGCAGCCCATCCGCCCTAGCGGGAGTGGGCAATGAGCAGTTCTTC. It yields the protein CASSPSALAGVGNEQFF.

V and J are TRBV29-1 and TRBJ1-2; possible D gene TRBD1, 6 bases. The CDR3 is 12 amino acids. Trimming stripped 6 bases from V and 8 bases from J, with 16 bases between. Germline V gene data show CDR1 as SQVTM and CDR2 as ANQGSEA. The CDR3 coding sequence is TGCAGCGTGTCAGCAGGGGACGGCGGCTACACCTTC. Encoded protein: CSVSAGDGGYTF.

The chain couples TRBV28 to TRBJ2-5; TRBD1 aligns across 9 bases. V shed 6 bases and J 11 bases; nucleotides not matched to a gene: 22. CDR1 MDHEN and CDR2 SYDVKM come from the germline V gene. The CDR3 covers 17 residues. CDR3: CASRPLPWTGAIGEQYF. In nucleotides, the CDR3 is TGTGCCAGCAGACCCCTCCCGTGGACAGGGGCCATCGGGGAGCAGTACTTC.

The CDR3 here is CASSLDREGSYNEQFF. The CDR3, as DNA: TGTGCCAGCAGCTTAGACCGGGAGGGATCATACAATGAGCAGTTCTTC. This sequence joins TRBV7-9 and TRBJ2-1; 8 bases map to TRBD2. With V trimmed by 1 base and J by 4 bases, 6 bases remained unmatched. This CDR3 has 16 residues. Germline values: CDR1 SEHNR, CDR2 FQNEAQ (reference sequence).

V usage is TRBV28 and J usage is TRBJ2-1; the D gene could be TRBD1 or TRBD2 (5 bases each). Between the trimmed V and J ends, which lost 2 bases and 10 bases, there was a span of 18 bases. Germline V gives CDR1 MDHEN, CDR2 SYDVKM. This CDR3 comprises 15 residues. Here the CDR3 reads CASSLIIGAWPEQFF. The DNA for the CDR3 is TGTGCCAGCAGTTTAATTATCGGGGCGTGGCCGGAGCAGTTCTTC.